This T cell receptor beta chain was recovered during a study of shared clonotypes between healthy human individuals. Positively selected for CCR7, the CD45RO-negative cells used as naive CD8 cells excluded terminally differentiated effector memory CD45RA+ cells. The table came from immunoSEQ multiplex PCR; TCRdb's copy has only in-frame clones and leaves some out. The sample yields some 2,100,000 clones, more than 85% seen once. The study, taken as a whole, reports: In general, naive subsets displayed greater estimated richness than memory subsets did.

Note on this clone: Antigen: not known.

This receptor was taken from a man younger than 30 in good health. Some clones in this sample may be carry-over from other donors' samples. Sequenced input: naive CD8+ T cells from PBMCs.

The DNA for the CDR3 is TGTGCCACCAGCAGGAACCTCCGGGACAGGGTTTCTCAGCCCCAGCATTTT. It is translated as CATSRNLRDRVSQPQHF. The chain couples TRBV15 to TRBJ1-5; 9 nucleotides agree with TRBD1. This CDR3 comprises 17 residues. Germline CDR1 is LNHNV and CDR2 is YYDKDF (reference sequence). The ends lost 3 bases at V and 6 bases at J; junction bases unmatched: 12.